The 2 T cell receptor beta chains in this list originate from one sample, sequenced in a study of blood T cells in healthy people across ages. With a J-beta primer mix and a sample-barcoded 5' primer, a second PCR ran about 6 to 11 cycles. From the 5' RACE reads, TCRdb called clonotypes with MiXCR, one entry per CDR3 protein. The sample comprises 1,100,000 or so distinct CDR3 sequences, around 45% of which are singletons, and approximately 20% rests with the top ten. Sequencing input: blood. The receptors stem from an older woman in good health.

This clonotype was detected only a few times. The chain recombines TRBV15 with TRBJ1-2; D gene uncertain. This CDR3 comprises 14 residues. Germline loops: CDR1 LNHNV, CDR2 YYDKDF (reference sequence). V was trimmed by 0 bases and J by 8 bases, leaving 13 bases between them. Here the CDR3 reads CATSRDRWTPGYTF. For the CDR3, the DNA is TGTGCCACCAGCAGAGATCGGTGGACGCCGGGCTACACCTTC. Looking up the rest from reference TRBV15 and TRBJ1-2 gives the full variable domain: DAMVIQNPRYQVTQFGKPVTLSCSQTLNHNVMYWYQQKSSQAPKLLFHYYDKDFNNEADTPDNFQSRRPNTSFCFLDIRSPGLGDTAMYLCATSRDRWTPGYTFGSGTRLTVV.

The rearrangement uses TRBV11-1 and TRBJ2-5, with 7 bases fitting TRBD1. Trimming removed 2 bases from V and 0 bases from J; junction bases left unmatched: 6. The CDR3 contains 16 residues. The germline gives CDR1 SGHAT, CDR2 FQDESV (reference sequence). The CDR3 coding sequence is TGTGCCAGCAGCTTATACCTACAGGGGAACCAAGAGACCCAGTACTTC. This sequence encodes CASSLYLQGNQETQYF.